This T cell receptor (beta chain) was sequenced during a study of control samples from healthy donors and cancer patients. The table came from immunoSEQ multiplex PCR; TCRdb's copy has only in-frame clones and leaves some out. The sample consists of approximately 140,000 clones, 90% to 95% of them appearing once. After removal of 1 base from V and 4 bases from J, the junction contained 11 bases not matched to a gene. Germline-derived CDR1 and CDR2 are MGHRA and YSYEKL. The CDR3 loop spans 19 amino acids. This clone was detected once. Sequenced input: blood. This rearrangement joins TRBV4-1 to TRBJ2-6; 9 bases agree with TRBD1. This receptor was identified in a man aged 40-55 years in good health. CDR3 in amino acids: CASSQGLLGQGDGANVLTF. CDR3 sequence (DNA): TGCGCCAGCAGCCAAGGATTATTGGGACAGGGTGACGGGGCCAACGTCCTGACTTTC.